The source of this TCR beta chain is a study of response to subunit inactivated influenza vaccine. TCRdb reprocessed the RT-PCR reads with MiXCR, giving one entry per CDR3 protein. The data hold around 480,000 distinct CDR3 sequences, with about 15% observed a single time. V was pared by 0 bases and J by 9 bases, with 9 bases of the junction left unmatched. CDR1 is GTSNPN and CDR2 is SVGIG in the germline V gene (reference sequence). The CDR3 consists of 16 residues. This clonotype has a handful of counts. Sample: CD4+ T cells sorted from PBMCs, taken around 25 months after vaccination. This chain links TRBV30 with TRBJ1-6; 9 bases are shared with TRBD1. This clonotype originated in a man between 50 and 70 years old who received an inactivated influenza vaccine. CDR3 loop: CAWSVQRTGGLSPLHF. In DNA, the CDR3 is TGTGCCTGGAGTGTACAACGTACAGGGGGCCTTTCACCCCTCCACTTT. Together with reference TRBV30 and TRBJ1-6, the CDR3 gives the full variable domain: SQTIHQWPATLVQPVGSPLSLECTVEGTSNPNLYWYRQAAGRGLQLLFYSVGIGQISSEVPQNLSASRPQDRQFILSSKKLLLSDSGFYLCAWSVQRTGGLSPLHFGNGTRLTVT.